This TCR beta chain stems from a study of cytomegalovirus exposure and HLA in healthy donors (TCRdb year 2017). Regarding the complete study: An earlier analysis of approximately 550 of the donors reported about 250 Gb of sequence data and more than 90 million unique TCR beta sequences from approximately 180 million T cells. About 280 gigabases of sequencing data and some 85 million unique TCR sequences were included in an early release covering roughly 700 HLA-typed donors. Among the approximately 400 genotyped donors, about 85% belonged to the genetic ancestry cluster associated with self-reported Caucasian donors. The study aimed to test whether signatures of past pathogen exposure could be identified by cataloging public T cell receptors. The study used immunosequencing to profile the T cell repertoires of several hundred subjects and linked those repertoires to cytomegalovirus serostatus. Besides the first cohort of approximately 670 subjects, a separate validation cohort made up of 120 different subjects was used. High-throughput TCR immunosequencing, statistical association of individual TCRs with disease status, and machine learning were combined to predict cytomegalovirus infection status. A later analysis re-analyzed previously published TCR beta repertoires from 550 to 700 donors and added high-resolution HLA genotyping to study TCR occurrence patterns. The later analysis used no new phenotypic data to find candidate immune exposures, relying instead on TCR beta sequences and their occurrence across donors. An earlier analysis of 500 to 650 of the donors applied high-throughput TCR beta sequencing to assess whether each TCR beta V gene segment acted as functional or pseudogenic. Donor age, sex, ethnicity and CMV serostatus were compiled together with the repertoire data. Genome-wide SNP genotypes for about 60% of the 666 donors were used in a later genetic analysis, which treated that subset as a discovery cohort. Every repertoire in the discovery cohort had been generated on one and the same sequencing platform. HLA typing covered class I and class II loci at four-digit resolution. Typing coverage differed by locus: A, B, C, DRB1 and DQB1 were typed in roughly 620-640 donors, DQA1 in 522, DPA1 in some 570, and DPB1 in approximately 450. Five DR-DQ haplotypes were handled as single units for association and clustering, since linkage in the cohort was strong. Across roughly 420 genotyped donors of the cohort, an average of roughly 250,000 unique TCR beta nucleotide sequences per donor were sequenced, and roughly 20% of those sequences were non-productive. Study-wide findings and limitations: A few of the identified cytomegalovirus-associated TCR beta chains were confirmed in vitro to be specific for cytomegalovirus antigens. According to a later analysis, parvovirus B19, influenza, CMV and Epstein-Barr virus appeared linked to several top co-occurrence clusters. According to a later analysis, TCR association rates differed among HLA loci, with DRB1 alleles showing the most associated TCRs and HLA-C alleles showing the fewest. A later analysis found that HLA-associated TCR beta chains were more clonally expanded and had lower generation probabilities than equally common non-associated chains. Presence/absence analyses assumed roughly uniform sequencing depth across donors, an assumption that may not hold. Linkage disequilibrium might explain the correlated functional status among segregating V segments, but an unknown experimental factor could not be ruled out. Some IMGT-functional V segments, including TRBV6-2 and TRBV6-3, could not be told apart with the 87-base-pair reads, so those segments were excluded. Because HLA typing was unavailable for some donors at each locus, only the typed subset was used in association tests. According to the authors, the approach could potentially be generalized to other disease states and immunological phenotypes. Because counts were too low, around 18 rarely observed V segments, including chromosome 9 orphons, were left out of the earlier analysis of 587 of the donors. V-gene and J-gene trimming of TCR beta chains was associated with a missense DCLRE1C variant in a later genetic analysis, and the association was replicated in an independent cohort. CMV serostatus was the only immune exposure information available for the cohort. An earlier analysis of some 560 of the donors showed that most TCR beta V segments appeared in productive rearrangements either about 87% or about 30% of the time, which broadly matched IMGT annotations. A cluster of highly shared sequence variants was judged likely to be a technical artifact of the sequencing pipeline. Most TCR sequences were seen in very few donors, while some public TCRs were found in many individuals. The classifier was reported to diagnose cytomegalovirus status with high specificity and sensitivity in both the original cohort and the validation cohort. This cohort had only TCR beta chains sequenced, and the lack of alpha or paired-chain data limited which features could be detected. When HLA alleles, especially DR and DQ, strongly co-occurred, TCR associations were difficult to assign to individual alleles. At a false discovery rate of 0.05, a later analysis linked approximately 18,000 TCR beta sequences to specific HLA alleles. A further reported finding was that TCR beta sequences accurately predicted the HLA-A and HLA-B alleles for most subjects in the first cohort. In a later analysis, most CMV-associated TCR beta chains were found to appear HLA-restricted, with HLA associations seemingly driven largely by CMV exposure. The study listed 164 TCR beta chains as associated with cytomegalovirus. According to a later genetic analysis, donors in an Asian-associated ancestry cluster had fewer N-insertions in productive TCRs than the approximately 690-donor mean.

Libraries were prepared through the immunoSEQ multiplex PCR assay. The multiplex PCR relied on a mix of 60 forward primers for TCR Vbeta segments and 13 reverse primers for TCR Jbeta segments. A multiplex PCR assay on genomic DNA amplified the CDR3 region of rearranged TCR beta genes. The Illumina HiSeq System was used to sequence the amplified TCR beta libraries as 87-base-pair reads. As for the authors' bioinformatics: Across the roughly 670 repertoires, a later analysis counted tens of millions of unique TCR beta chains, some 11 million of which were shared by at least two donors. A nearest-neighbor algorithm error-corrected the raw reads and collapsed the reads into unique sequences, merging closely related sequences to remove PCR and sequencing errors. V, D and J gene segments were assigned by aligning CDR3 sequences to IMGT reference sequences. Each retained sequence needed at least a six-nucleotide match to both a V gene segment and a J gene segment. Rearrangements were classified as productive when the CDR3 lacked stop codons and remained in frame with V and J, and all other rearrangements were classified as non-productive. Following IMGT convention, CDR3 was defined as the stretch from the second conserved V-encoded cysteine to the conserved J-encoded phenylalanine. In an earlier analysis of 587 of the donors, sequences lacking an unambiguous match to a single V gene segment were excluded. In an earlier analysis of a few hundred of the donors, V segments were called functional above 56.7% productive rearrangements and were called segregating when the between-donor standard deviation exceeded 5%. A statistical classification framework was developed to diagnose cytomegalovirus status using the catalog of TCR beta chain sequences. In a later analysis, V and J genes were assigned by comparing TCR nucleotide sequences against IMGT/GENE-DB human TR gene sequences. The TCRdist pipeline was used in a later analysis to assign CDR3 sequences and most-parsimonious VDJ recombination scenarios. A later analysis defined each TCR beta chain by its CDR3 amino acid sequence plus V-gene family, and excluded reads lacking a unique V-gene family. A later analysis removed 592 highly shared, low-generation-probability nucleotide sequences to deal with suspected cross-contamination and a sequencing artifact. In a later analysis, a clonal expansion index for each public chain was calculated from normalized within-repertoire ranks of inferred template counts. In a later analysis, generation probabilities were computed with a VDJ recombination model fitted to out-of-frame rearrangements, and the resulting probabilities were checked against IGoR. In a later analysis, TCR-TCR, TCR-HLA and TCR-CMV co-occurrence was scored with hypergeometric tests, and a repertoire-size bias correction was applied to TCR pairs. To estimate false discovery rates, a later analysis permuted the HLA or CMV assignments 20 times. In a later analysis, co-occurring TCRs were grouped using DBSCAN, with TCRdist sequence similarity added in when clustering inside HLA-allele-positive subsets. For co-occurrence clustering, repertoires with fewer than 30,000 or more than 120,000 public chains were excluded, along with five repertoires with anomalous nucleotide sharing. TCRdb holds this immuneACCESS table with in-frame rearrangements only. Some clones are missing; in checked studies, unresolved V genes explain under half, and the rest has no known cause. V and J calls and clone size are copied from that table; D and trimming were computed from the DNA. Counted in this sample were some 180,000 clones; about 9.4% of them appeared once. Together, the top ten hold over 1% of the sample.

This clone came up a few times. Its antigen is still unknown. Base qualities were left out, and no much larger clone turns up one base away. The cohort comprised hundreds of healthy bone marrow donors. At the time of sampling, every cohort member was nominally healthy, though immune exposures that went unrecorded were likely present. The donor was CMV seropositive and was included in the group of 290 or so seropositive cohort members. A peripheral blood sample was collected from each donor, and TCR beta sequencing was performed on peripheral blood mononuclear cells. The Qiagen DNeasy Blood Extraction Kit was used to extract genomic DNA from the blood cell samples. Inclusive of the bounding cysteine and phenylalanine, the CDR3 is 13 residues long. Only the CDR3 DNA is retained, 39 bases long and in frame from the first base. Deletion took 8 bases off V and 0 bases off J, with a span of 14 bases between the germline ends. The germline V gene (reference sequence) supplies CDR1 GTSNPN and CDR2 SVGIG.

The V gene is TRBV30 and the J gene is TRBJ2-7; a tentative D call is TRBD2 (7 bases match). Sequencing input: PBMCs. The receptor was derived from a woman aged 25 to 45 in good health and CMV-seropositive. The CDR3 loop reads CAQGRGFSYEQYF. The sequence in DNA is TGTGCCCAGGGGAGGGGTTTCTCCTACGAGCAGTACTTC.